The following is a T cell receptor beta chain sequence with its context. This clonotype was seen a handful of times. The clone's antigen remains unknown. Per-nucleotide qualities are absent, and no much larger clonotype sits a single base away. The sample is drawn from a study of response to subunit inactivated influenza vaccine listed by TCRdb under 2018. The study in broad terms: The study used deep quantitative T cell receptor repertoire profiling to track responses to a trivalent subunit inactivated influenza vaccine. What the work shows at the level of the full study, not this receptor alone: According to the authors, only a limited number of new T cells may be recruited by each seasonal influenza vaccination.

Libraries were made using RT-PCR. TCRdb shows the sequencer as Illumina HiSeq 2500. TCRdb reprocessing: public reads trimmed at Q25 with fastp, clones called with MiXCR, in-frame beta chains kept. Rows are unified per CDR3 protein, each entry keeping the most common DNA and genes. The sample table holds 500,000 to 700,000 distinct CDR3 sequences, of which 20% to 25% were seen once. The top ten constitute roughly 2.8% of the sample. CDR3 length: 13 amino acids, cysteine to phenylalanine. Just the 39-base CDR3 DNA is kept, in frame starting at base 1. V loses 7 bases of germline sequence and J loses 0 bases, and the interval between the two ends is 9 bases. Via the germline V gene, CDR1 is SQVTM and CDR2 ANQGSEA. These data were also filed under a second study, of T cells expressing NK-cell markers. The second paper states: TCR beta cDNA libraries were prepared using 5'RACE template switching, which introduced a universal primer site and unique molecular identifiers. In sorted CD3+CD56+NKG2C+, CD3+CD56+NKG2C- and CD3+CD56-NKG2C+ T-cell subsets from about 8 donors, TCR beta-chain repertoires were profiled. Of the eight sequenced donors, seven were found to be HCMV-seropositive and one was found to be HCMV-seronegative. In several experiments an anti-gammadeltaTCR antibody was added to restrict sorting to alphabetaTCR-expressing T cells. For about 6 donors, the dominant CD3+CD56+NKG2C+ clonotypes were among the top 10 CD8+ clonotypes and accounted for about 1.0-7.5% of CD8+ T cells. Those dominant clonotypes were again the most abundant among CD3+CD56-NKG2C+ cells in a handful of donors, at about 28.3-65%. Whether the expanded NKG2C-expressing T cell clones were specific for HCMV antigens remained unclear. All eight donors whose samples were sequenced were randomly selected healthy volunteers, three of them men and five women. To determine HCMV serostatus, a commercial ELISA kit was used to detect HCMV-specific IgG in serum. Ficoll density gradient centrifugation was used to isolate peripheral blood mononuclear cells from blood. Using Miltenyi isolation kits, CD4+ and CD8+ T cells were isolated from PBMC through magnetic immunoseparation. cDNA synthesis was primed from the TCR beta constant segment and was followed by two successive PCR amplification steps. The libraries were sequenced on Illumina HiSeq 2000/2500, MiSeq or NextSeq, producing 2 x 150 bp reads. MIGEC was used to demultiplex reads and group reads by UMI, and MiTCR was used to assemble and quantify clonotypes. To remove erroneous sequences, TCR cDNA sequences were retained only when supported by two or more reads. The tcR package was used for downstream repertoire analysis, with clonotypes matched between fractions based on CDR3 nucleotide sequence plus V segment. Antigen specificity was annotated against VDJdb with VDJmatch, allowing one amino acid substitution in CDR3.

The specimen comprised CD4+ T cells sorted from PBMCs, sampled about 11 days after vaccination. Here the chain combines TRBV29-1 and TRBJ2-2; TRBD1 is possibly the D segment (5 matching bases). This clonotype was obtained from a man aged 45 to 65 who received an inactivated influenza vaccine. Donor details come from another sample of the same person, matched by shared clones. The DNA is TGCAGCGCGTCCAGGGCGAACACCGGGGAGCTGTTTTTT. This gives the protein CSASRANTGELFF.